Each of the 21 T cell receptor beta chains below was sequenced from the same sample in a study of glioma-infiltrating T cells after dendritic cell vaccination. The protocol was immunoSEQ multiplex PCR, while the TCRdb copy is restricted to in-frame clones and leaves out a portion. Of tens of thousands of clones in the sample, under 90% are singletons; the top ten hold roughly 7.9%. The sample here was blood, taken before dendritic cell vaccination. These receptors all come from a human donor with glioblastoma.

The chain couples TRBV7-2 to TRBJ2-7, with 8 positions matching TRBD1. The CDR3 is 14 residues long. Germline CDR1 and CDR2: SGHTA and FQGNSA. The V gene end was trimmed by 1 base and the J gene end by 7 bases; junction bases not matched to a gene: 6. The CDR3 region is CASSLGGQGREQYF. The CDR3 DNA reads TGTGCCAGCAGCTTAGGCGGACAGGGCAGGGAGCAGTACTTC.

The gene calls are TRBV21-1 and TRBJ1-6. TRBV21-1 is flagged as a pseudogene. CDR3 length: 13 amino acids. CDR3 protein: CASSELGDSPLHF. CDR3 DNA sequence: TGTGCCAGCAGCGAATTGGGAGATTCACCCCTCCACTTT.

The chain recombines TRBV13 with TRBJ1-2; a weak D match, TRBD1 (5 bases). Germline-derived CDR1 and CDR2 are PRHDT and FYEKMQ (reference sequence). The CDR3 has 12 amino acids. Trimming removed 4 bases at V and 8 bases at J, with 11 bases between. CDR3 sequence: CASSSTVLGYTF. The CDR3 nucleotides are TGTGCCAGCAGCTCGACAGTCCTGGGCTACACCTTC.

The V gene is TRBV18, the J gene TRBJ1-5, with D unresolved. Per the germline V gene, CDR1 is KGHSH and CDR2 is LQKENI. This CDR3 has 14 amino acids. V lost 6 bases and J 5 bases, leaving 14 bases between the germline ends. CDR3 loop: CASSRFQEDQPQHF. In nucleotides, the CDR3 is TGTGCCAGCTCGCGTTTCCAGGAGGATCAGCCCCAGCATTTT.

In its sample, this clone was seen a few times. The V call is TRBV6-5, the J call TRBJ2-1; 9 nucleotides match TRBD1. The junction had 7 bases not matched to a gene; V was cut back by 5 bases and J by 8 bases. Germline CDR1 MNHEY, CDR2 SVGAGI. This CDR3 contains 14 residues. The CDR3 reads CASSATGTGYEQFF. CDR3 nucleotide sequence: TGTGCCAGCAGTGCCACCGGGACAGGGTATGAGCAGTTCTTC.

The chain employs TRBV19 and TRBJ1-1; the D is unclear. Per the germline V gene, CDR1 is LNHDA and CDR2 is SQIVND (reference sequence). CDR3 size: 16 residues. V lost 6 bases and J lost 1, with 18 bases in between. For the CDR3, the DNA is TGTGCCAGTAGAATCCTGGGAGACACGCGGAACACTGAAGCTTTCTTT. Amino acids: CASRILGDTRNTEAFF.

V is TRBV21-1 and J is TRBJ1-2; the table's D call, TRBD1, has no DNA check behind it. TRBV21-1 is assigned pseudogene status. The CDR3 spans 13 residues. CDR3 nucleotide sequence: TGTGCCAGCAATTCTGACAGTAATCATGGCTACACCTTC. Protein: CASNSDSNHGYTF.

In nucleotides, the CDR3 is TGTGCCAGCAGCTCCATGGATACGCAGTATTTT. Its protein product is CASSSMDTQYF. This sequence joins TRBV7-9 and TRBJ2-3; D ambiguous. The CDR3 extends over 11 amino acids. Germline assignment: CDR1 SEHNR and CDR2 FQNEAQ (reference sequence). Between the trimmed V and J ends, which lost 4 bases and 6 bases, there was a span of 5 bases.

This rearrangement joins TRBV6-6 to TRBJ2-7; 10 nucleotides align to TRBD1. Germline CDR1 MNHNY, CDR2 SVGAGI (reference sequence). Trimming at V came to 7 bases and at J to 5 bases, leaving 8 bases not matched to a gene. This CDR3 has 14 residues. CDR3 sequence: CASKDRGQYNEQYF. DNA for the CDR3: TGTGCCAGCAAAGACAGGGGGCAATATAACGAGCAGTACTTC.

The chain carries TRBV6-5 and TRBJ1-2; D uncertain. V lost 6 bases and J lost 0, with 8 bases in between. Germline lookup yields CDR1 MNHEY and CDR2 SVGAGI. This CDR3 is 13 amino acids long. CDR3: CASRSEANYGYTF. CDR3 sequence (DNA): TGTGCCAGCAGGAGCGAGGCTAACTATGGCTACACCTTC.

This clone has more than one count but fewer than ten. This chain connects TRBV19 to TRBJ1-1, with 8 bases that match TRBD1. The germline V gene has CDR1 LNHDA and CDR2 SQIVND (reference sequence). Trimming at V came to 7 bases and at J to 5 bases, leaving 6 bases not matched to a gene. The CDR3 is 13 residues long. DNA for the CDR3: TGTGCCAGTATAGTACAGGGGGGGACTGAAGCTTTCTTT. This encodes CASIVQGGTEAFF. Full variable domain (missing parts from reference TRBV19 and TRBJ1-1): DGGITQSPKYLFRKEGQNVTLSCEQNLNHDAMYWYRQDPGQGLRLIYYSQIVNDFQKGDIAEGYSVSREKKESFPLTVTSAQKNPTAFYLCASIVQGGTEAFFGQGTRLTVV.

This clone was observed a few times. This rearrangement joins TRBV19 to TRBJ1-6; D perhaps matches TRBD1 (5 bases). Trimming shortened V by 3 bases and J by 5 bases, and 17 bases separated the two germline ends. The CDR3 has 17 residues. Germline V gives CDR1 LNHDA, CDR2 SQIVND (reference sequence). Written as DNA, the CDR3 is TGTGCCAGTAGTATTGTTCCCCCTTCAGGGAATAATTCACCCCTCCACTTT. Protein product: CASSIVPPSGNNSPLHF.

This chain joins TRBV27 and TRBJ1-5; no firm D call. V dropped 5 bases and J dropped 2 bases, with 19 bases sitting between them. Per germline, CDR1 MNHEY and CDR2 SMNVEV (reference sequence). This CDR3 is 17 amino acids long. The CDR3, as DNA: TGTGCCAGCAGTACTCAATTCGTTTGGGAGGGCAATCAGCCCCAGCATTTT. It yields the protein CASSTQFVWEGNQPQHF.

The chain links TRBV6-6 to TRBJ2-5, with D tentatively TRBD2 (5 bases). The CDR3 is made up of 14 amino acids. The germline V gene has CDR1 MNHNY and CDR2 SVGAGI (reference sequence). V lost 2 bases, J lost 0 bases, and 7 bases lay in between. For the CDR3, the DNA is TGTGCCAGCAGTTACAGGGAGTACCAAGAGACCCAGTACTTC. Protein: CASSYREYQETQYF.

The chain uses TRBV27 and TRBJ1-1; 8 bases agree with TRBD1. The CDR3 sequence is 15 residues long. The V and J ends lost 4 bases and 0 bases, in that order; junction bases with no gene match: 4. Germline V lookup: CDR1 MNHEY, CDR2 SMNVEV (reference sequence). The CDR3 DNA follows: TGTGCCAGCAGTTCTAGACAGGGGATGAACACTGAAGCTTTCTTT. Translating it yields CASSSRQGMNTEAFF.

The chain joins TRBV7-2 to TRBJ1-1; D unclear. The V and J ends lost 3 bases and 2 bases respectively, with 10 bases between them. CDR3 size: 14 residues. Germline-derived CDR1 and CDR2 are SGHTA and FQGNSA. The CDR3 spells CASSFGRTNTEAFF. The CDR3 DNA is TGTGCCAGCAGCTTCGGGAGAACTAACACTGAAGCTTTCTTT.

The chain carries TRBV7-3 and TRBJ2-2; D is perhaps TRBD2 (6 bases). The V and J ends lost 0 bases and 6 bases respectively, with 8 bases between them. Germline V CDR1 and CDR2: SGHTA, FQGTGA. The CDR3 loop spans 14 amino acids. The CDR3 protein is CASSLTGGPGELFF. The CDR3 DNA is TGTGCCAGCAGCTTAACGGGGGGTCCCGGGGAGCTGTTTTTT.

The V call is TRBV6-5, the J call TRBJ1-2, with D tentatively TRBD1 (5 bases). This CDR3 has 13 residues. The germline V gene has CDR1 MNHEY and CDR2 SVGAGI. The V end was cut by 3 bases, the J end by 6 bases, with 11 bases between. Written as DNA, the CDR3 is TGTGCCAGCAGTTATCAGGGTTACGATGGCTACACCTTC. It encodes CASSYQGYDGYTF.

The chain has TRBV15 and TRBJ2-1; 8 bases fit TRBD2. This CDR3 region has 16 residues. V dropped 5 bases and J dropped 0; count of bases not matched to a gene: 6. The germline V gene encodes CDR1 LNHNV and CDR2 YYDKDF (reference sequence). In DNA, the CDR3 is TGTGCCACCAGCCCGGGGGGGATGAGCTCCTACAATGAGCAGTTCTTC. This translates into CATSPGGMSSYNEQFF.

CDR3 nucleotides: TGTGCCAGCAGCACCCGGGACAGGGGGAACACCATATATTTT. Translation gives CASSTRDRGNTIYF. This chain connects TRBV13 to TRBJ1-3; TRBD1 aligns across 11 bases. Germline-derived CDR1 and CDR2 are PRHDT and FYEKMQ (reference sequence). V dropped 5 bases and J dropped 7; count of bases not matched to a gene: 4. The CDR3 contains 14 residues.

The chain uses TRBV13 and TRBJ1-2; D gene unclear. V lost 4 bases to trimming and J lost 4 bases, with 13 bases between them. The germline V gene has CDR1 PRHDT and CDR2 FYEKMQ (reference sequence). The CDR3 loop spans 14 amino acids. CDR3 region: CASSSLGQFYGYTF. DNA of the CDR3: TGTGCCAGCAGCTCCCTGGGCCAGTTCTATGGCTACACCTTC.